This T cell receptor (beta chain) was identified during a study of somatic mutations in cytotoxic T cells in rheumatoid arthritis (dated by TCRdb to 2017 to 2019). A note on the overall study: A FACSAria II or Sony SH800 was used to flow-sort some V beta antibody-stained T-cell populations at nearly 100% purity, and TCRB sequencing was also done on sorted V beta1+ cells. In newly diagnosed rheumatoid arthritis without treatment, the study examined if expanded CD8+ T-cell clones harbor somatic mutations, relying on TCRB deep sequencing to characterize clonality. A total of 60 to 80 rheumatoid arthritis patients and about 20 healthy controls underwent TCRB deep sequencing. Patient and control groups had essentially identical median ages.

About this clone itself: What this receptor recognizes is not known. There are no base qualities to consult, and no much larger clone falls within one base.

CDR1 is given as LNHDA and CDR2 as SQIVND, both from the germline V gene (reference sequence). The CDR3 covers 15 residues, taking in both the cysteine and the phenylalanine. Of all the DNA, just the CDR3 is kept, 45 bases in frame from base 1. V is reduced by 3 bases and J by 2 bases, leaving a spacing of 14 bases between them. Paper-wide results and their limitations: No adjustment for multiple comparisons was made for the slight TRBV07 underrepresentation in patients. CD8+ T-cell clonality did not differ significantly between rheumatoid arthritis patients and age-matched healthy controls. An increase of CD8+ clonality with age was seen in patients (Spearman r ≈ 0.49) but not in healthy controls. The antigen targets of the expanded CD8+ clones were unknown, and absence from virus-specific databases did not rule out viral specificity. In 8 of 65 patients the largest CD8+ clone exceeded 20% of CD8+ cells, and several identical CD8+ TCRB sequences were shared between blood and synovial fluid.

Healthy controls were 20 blood donors whose buffy coats were used, with a median age of approximately 58 years (range about 20-80) and 55% female. CD4+ and CD8+ cells were isolated by positive magnetic bead selection on an AutoMACS, and purity was checked by flow cytometry. Peripheral blood mononuclear cells were isolated by Ficoll-Paque PLUS density gradient separation. Nucleospin Tissue or Tissue XS kits were used to extract DNA from CD4-enriched, CD8-enriched or PBMC samples, and a Qubit 2.0 fluorometer was used for quantification. Genomic DNA underwent TCRB CDR3 sequencing using the immunoSEQ assay. Under the source paper's analysis protocol: Only productive TCRB rearrangements were included in the analyses. A clone was defined by a unique TCRB CDR3 sequence, and clonality was computed as a productive clonality index based on Shannon entropy. Repertoire overlap between two samples was calculated from the template counts of each clone relative to total templates per sample. A correlation with a Spearman r of over 0.55 was found between V-gene usage by flow cytometry and V-gene usage by TCRB sequencing. The clones in this table, taken by TCRdb from immuneACCESS, are in-frame only. Not every clone is retained; where verified, under half of the shortfall comes from an unresolved V gene, and the cause of the rest is unknown. That table supplies the V and J calls and clone size; D and trimming were determined from the DNA. A total of approximately 20,000 clones appear in this sample, roughly 80% of them only once. Approximately 10% of the sample comes from the top ten.

The origin of this receptor is a woman aged 45-60 years in good health. The chain employs TRBV19 and TRBJ2-7; a weak D assignment points to TRBD2 (6 bases agree). Source material: CD8+ T cells sorted from blood. The nucleotide sequence is given as TGTGCCAGTAGTATTGCCCTAGCGCTTACCTACGAGCAGTACTTC. It codes for CASSIALALTYEQYF. Outside the CDR3, residues come from the reference TRBV19 and TRBJ2-7 proteins, so the full variable domain is: DGGITQSPKYLFRKEGQNVTLSCEQNLNHDAMYWYRQDPGQGLRLIYYSQIVNDFQKGDIAEGYSVSREKKESFPLTVTSAQKNPTAFYLCASSIALALTYEQYFGPGTRLTVT.